Sequencing of this TCR beta chain was carried out in a study of blood T cell repertoires in COVID-19. Study at large: Nucleic acid was either cDNA or gDNA, and it came from T cells, B-cell-depleted T cells, or PBMCs.

Germline loops: CDR1 LGHDT, CDR2 YNNKEL (reference sequence). This CDR3 comprises 16 residues. V lost 2 bases and J lost 1, with 14 bases in between. Clones were read by immunoSEQ multiplex PCR, and TCRdb kept only the in-frame ones, dropping some. This sample carries 95,000 to 110,000 clones, more than 80% of them seen once, and the ten largest clones take about 4%. The gene calls are TRBV3-1 (or the pseudogene TRBV3-2) and TRBJ2-5; D is possibly TRBD2 (6 bases). Sequencing was carried out using peripheral blood. The clonotype comes from an older woman with acute or convalescent COVID-19. The chain's CDR3 is CASSQPGTAFQETQYF. In nucleotides, the CDR3 is TGTGCCAGCAGCCAACCCGGGACTGCCTTCCAAGAGACCCAGTACTTC.